The 30 T cell receptor beta chains reported below all come from one sample, sequenced in a study of blood T cell repertoires in COVID-19. Clones were sequenced by immunoSEQ multiplex PCR, and TCRdb holds only the in-frame ones, with some missing. The sample shows over 200,000 clones, 80% to 85% of them seen only once. Sample: peripheral blood. The origin of the receptors is a human donor in a cohort sampled during active COVID-19.

V and J are TRBV6-6 and TRBJ2-7; 10 bases align to TRBD1. The CDR3 is 14 amino acids. The junction had 5 bases not matched to a gene; V was cut back by 5 bases and J by 4 bases. Germline CDR1 is MNHNY and CDR2 is SVGAGI (reference sequence). In DNA form, the CDR3 reads TGTGCCAGCAGTCAGGGACAGGGGCATTACGAGCAGTACTTC. Amino acids: CASSQGQGHYEQYF.

The rearrangement uses TRBV5-1 and TRBJ2-7, with TRBD1 matching 10 bases. V lost 3 bases to trimming and J lost 5 bases; unmatched junction nucleotides: 8. Germline CDR1 and CDR2: SGHRS and YFSETQ. This CDR3 spans 15 amino acids. The CDR3 DNA sequence: TGCGCCAGCAGCTGGGGGACAGGGGCTAGGAACGAGCAGTACTTC. Residues: CASSWGTGARNEQYF.

The rearrangement links TRBV9 to TRBJ1-6; D possibly corresponds to TRBD1 (6 bases). Trimming pared 5 bases from V and 8 bases from J, leaving 23 bases between. Germline CDR1 and CDR2: SGDLS and YYNGEE. CDR3 length: 17 amino acids. The CDR3 region is CASSSTDRPRSDSPLHF. CDR3 bases: TGTGCCAGCAGTTCTACCGACAGGCCTCGCTCAGATTCACCCCTCCACTTT.

The CDR3 DNA reads as TGTGCCTGGAGTGTTTTCAGACTAGCCAAAAACATTCAGTACTTC. Amino acids: CAWSVFRLAKNIQYF. The chain employs TRBV30 and TRBJ2-4; no definite D call. The CDR3 totals 15 residues. The germline V gene has CDR1 GTSNPN and CDR2 SVGIG (reference sequence). V was trimmed by 0 bases and J by 0 bases, leaving 9 bases between them.

This clone was observed a single time. The gene calls are TRBV11-1 and TRBJ2-5; D perhaps matches TRBD2 (5 bases). This CDR3 has 15 residues. CDR1 is SGHAT and CDR2 is FQDESV in the germline V gene (reference sequence). Deletions cut 5 bases from V and 0 bases from J, with 13 bases between. In DNA form, the CDR3 reads TGTGCCAGCAGCGCCCCCCCCGGGGACCAAGAGACCCAGTACTTC. Amino acids: CASSAPPGDQETQYF.

This rearrangement joins TRBV10-2 to TRBJ1-5, with 7 nucleotides matching TRBD1. This CDR3 comprises 14 residues. Trimming removed 8 bases from V and 0 bases from J; junction bases left unmatched: 4. CDR1 is WSHSY and CDR2 is SAAADI in the germline V gene. DNA of the CDR3: TGCGCCAGCCCCAGGGGGGATAGCAATCAGCCCCAGCATTTT. Translation gives CASPRGDSNQPQHF.

This clone was recorded once. V gene TRBV7-2 combines with J gene TRBJ2-3; D not certain. This CDR3 contains 15 residues. The V gene's germline CDR1 is SGHTA and CDR2 FQGNSA. The V end lost 2 bases, the J end lost 1 base, and 10 bases lay between the germline ends. Here the CDR3 reads CASSLNSLGTDTQYF. In DNA, the CDR3 is TGTGCCAGCAGCTTAAATTCCCTAGGCACAGATACGCAGTATTTT.

This chain joins TRBV5-6 and TRBJ1-2, with D hard to call. The germline V gene encodes CDR1 SGHDT and CDR2 YYEEEE. This CDR3 comprises 12 residues. The ends were cut back, 6 bases at V and 6 bases at J, with 12 bases in the middle. This CDR3 is CASNRQVDGYTF. The CDR3, as DNA: TGTGCCAGCAACCGTCAGGTGGATGGCTACACCTTC.

The chain has TRBV5-1 and TRBJ2-7; 8 bases fit TRBD1. With 4 bases clipped from V and 2 bases from J, the junction kept 5 bases outside the gene matches. In germline, CDR1 is SGHRS, CDR2 YFSETQ. This CDR3 has 14 residues. The CDR3 protein is CASSAGTGTYEQYF. The CDR3 DNA sequence: TGCGCCAGCAGCGCCGGGACAGGCACCTACGAGCAGTACTTC.

The chain uses TRBV13 and TRBJ2-7; possibly TRBD2 for D (5 bases). Trimming removed 2 bases at V and 5 bases at J, with 7 bases between. The CDR3 runs 12 residues. Germline V gene lookup returns CDR1 PRHDT and CDR2 FYEKMQ (reference sequence). The CDR3 DNA reads as TGTGCCAGCAGCTTATTGGGAGACGAGCAGTACTTC. Amino acid sequence: CASSLLGDEQYF.

This clone appeared once. CDR3 region: CASSYQGQGREKLFF. The CDR3 nucleotides read TGTGCCAGCAGTTACCAGGGACAGGGGCGCGAAAAACTGTTTTTT. The chain combines TRBV6-5 with TRBJ1-4; 10 positions agree with TRBD1. The CDR3 runs to 15 residues. The germline V gene has CDR1 MNHEY and CDR2 SVGAGI. V trimming: 2 bases; J trimming: 8 bases; junction bases outside the gene matches: 5.

The chain has TRBV27 and TRBJ2-7; perhaps TRBD2 as D (5 bases). The germline V and J ends were trimmed by 4 bases and 5 bases, with 15 bases remaining between them. Germline CDR1 MNHEY, CDR2 SMNVEV (reference sequence). CDR3 size: 14 residues. CDR3 sequence reads: CASSSSGVWDEQYF. Written as DNA, the CDR3 is TGTGCCAGCAGTTCCAGCGGTGTCTGGGACGAGCAGTACTTC.

The J gene is TRBJ2-1, the V gene TRBV5-6; tentatively, D is TRBD2 (7 bases). V lost 6 bases to trimming and J lost 4 bases, with 20 bases between them. The CDR3 loop spans 16 amino acids. Germline CDR1 reads SGHDT; CDR2 reads YYEEEE. The CDR3 protein is CASINSSGGGYNEQFF. The CDR3 DNA sequence: TGTGCCAGCATCAACTCTAGCGGAGGGGGATACAATGAGCAGTTCTTC.

The chain recombines TRBV3-1 (or the pseudogene TRBV3-2) with TRBJ2-7; D uncertain. Per the germline V gene, CDR1 is LGHDT and CDR2 is YNNKEL (reference sequence). V was pared by 1 base and J by 6 bases, with 16 bases between. This CDR3 region has 15 residues. DNA of the CDR3: TGTGCCAGCAGCCAAGTCCGAGCGATCGGCCCCGAGCAGTACTTC. Translation: CASSQVRAIGPEQYF.

The chain carries TRBV6-2 or TRBV6-3 and TRBJ2-1; 10 bases agree with TRBD2. CDR1 MNHEY and CDR2 SVGEGT come from the germline V gene. The CDR3 length is 17 residues. Trimming took 6 bases from V and 5 from J; bases not matched to a gene: 13. CDR3 protein: CASSHTPSGRANNEQFF. CDR3 coding DNA: TGTGCCAGCAGCCATACCCCAAGCGGGAGGGCCAACAATGAGCAGTTCTTC.

This clone has only one observation. This chain links TRBV3-1 (or the pseudogene TRBV3-2) with TRBJ2-1; D is uncertain. CDR3 length: 15 amino acids. Germline values: CDR1 LGHDT, CDR2 YNNKEL (reference sequence). Trimming shortened V by 0 bases and J by 0 bases, and 6 bases separated the two germline ends. CDR3 region: CASSQDFYSYNEQFF. CDR3 DNA sequence: TGTGCCAGCAGCCAAGACTTCTACTCCTACAATGAGCAGTTCTTC.

The gene calls are TRBV19 and TRBJ1-5; 9 bases match TRBD1. The CDR3 consists of 16 residues. The germline CDR1 and CDR2 sequences are LNHDA and SQIVND (reference sequence). V lost 3 bases to trimming and J lost 4 bases; unmatched junction nucleotides: 7. Here the CDR3 reads CASSILAGQGNQPQHF. For the CDR3, the DNA is TGTGCCAGTAGTATCCTCGCGGGACAGGGAAATCAGCCCCAGCATTTT.

V is TRBV7-3 and J is TRBJ2-5, with 7 bases that match TRBD2. J was trimmed by 5 bases and V by 0 bases; bases with no gene match: 3. Germline loops: CDR1 SGHTA, CDR2 FQGTGA. The CDR3 length is 14 residues. The CDR3 reads CASSLTGRAETQYF. The CDR3 coding sequence is TGTGCCAGCAGCTTAACAGGGAGGGCGGAGACCCAGTACTTC. The variable domain in full, with the rest retrieved from reference TRBV7-3 and TRBJ2-5, is GAGVSQTPSNKVTEKGKYVELRCDPISGHTALYWYRQSLGQGPEFLIYFQGTGAADDSGLPNDRFFAVRPEGSVSTLKIQRTERGDSAVYLCASSLTGRAETQYFGPGTRLLVL.

The rearrangement joins TRBV6-5 to TRBJ2-7; perhaps TRBD1 as D (6 bases). V lost 0 bases and J 1 base, leaving 13 bases between the germline ends. The CDR3 extends over 16 amino acids. The germline V gene encodes CDR1 MNHEY and CDR2 SVGAGI. The DNA for the CDR3 is TGTGCCAGCAGTTACTCCGAACAGGGAAAATCCTACGAGCAGTACTTC. Amino acid sequence: CASSYSEQGKSYEQYF.

The chain joins TRBV6-4 to TRBJ2-3; TRBD1 might be the D (6 bases). V was shortened by 5 bases and J by 2 bases, with 11 bases between the two germline ends. CDR1 and CDR2 from the germline V gene are MRHNA and SNTAGT. The CDR3 extends over 14 amino acids. CDR3 amino acids: CASSNTGTTDTQYF. The CDR3 DNA is TGTGCCAGCAGTAATACAGGGACCACAGATACGCAGTATTTT.

The V call is TRBV6-5, the J call TRBJ1-5; 9 nucleotides agree with TRBD1. Unmatched junction bases numbered 6, after V lost 7 bases and J lost 5 bases. From germline, CDR1 is MNHEY and CDR2 SVGAGI. This CDR3 comprises 14 residues. The CDR3 bases are TGTGCCAGCACCTTGGGACAGGGCGATCAGCCCCAGCATTTT. It specifies CASTLGQGDQPQHF.

V and J are TRBV5-8 and TRBJ2-7; 7 nucleotides line up with TRBD1. V lost 0 bases, J lost 4 bases, and 16 bases stayed unmatched. Germline V gene sequence: CDR1 SGHTS, CDR2 YDEGEE. This CDR3 has 18 residues. CDR3 loop: CASSLEIRGRRRGYEQYF. CDR3 DNA: TGTGCCAGCAGCTTGGAGATTCGGGGCAGGCGCAGGGGGTACGAGCAGTACTTC. The full variable domain, rest sourced from reference TRBV5-8 and TRBJ2-7, is EAGVTQSPTHLIKTRGQQATLRCSPISGHTSVYWYQQALGLGLQFLLWYDEGEERNRGNFPPRFSGRQFPNYSSELNVNALELEDSALYLCASSLEIRGRRRGYEQYFGPGTRLTVT.

The rearrangement joins TRBV13 to TRBJ2-7, with TRBD1 matching 11 bases. There are 19 residues in the CDR3. The V segment lost 2 bases and the J segment 1 base; nucleotides outside the gene matches: 13. Per the germline V gene, CDR1 is PRHDT and CDR2 is FYEKMQ (reference sequence). This chain's CDR3 is CASSLLIPNRDRGSYEQYF. The DNA of the CDR3 is TGTGCCAGCAGCTTACTCATCCCGAACCGGGACAGGGGGTCCTACGAGCAGTACTTC.

This chain uses TRBV29-1 with TRBJ2-7; TRBD1 agrees at 7 bases. This CDR3 contains 13 residues. CDR1 is SQVTM, CDR2 ANQGSEA, per germline. The V and J ends lost 4 bases and 5 bases, in that order; junction bases with no gene match: 8. This CDR3 is CSVATGTVDEQYF. CDR3 bases: TGCAGCGTTGCGACAGGGACGGTGGACGAGCAGTACTTC.

This chain connects TRBV3-1 (or the pseudogene TRBV3-2) to TRBJ2-1; 12 nucleotides match TRBD2. The germline V gene encodes CDR1 LGHDT and CDR2 YNNKEL (reference sequence). Losses at the gene ends were 5 bases for V and 0 bases for J; bases not matched to a gene: 8. CDR3 size: 18 residues. The CDR3 here is CASSYGKTSGSSYNEQFF. In DNA, the CDR3 is TGTGCCAGCAGCTACGGCAAGACTAGCGGGAGCTCCTACAATGAGCAGTTCTTC.

This chain connects TRBV19 to TRBJ2-1, with 7 bases matching TRBD2. With V trimmed by 3 bases and J by 2 bases, 7 bases remained unmatched. CDR1 and CDR2 (germline): LNHDA, SQIVND (reference sequence). The length of the CDR3 is 16 residues. The CDR3 spells CASSIGRETAYNEQFF. CDR3 DNA: TGTGCCAGTAGTATCGGGCGGGAGACCGCCTACAATGAGCAGTTCTTC.

This chain joins TRBV28 and TRBJ1-2, with unresolved D. CDR3 length: 12 amino acids. The germline V gene encodes CDR1 MDHEN and CDR2 SYDVKM. The V end was cut by 3 bases, the J end by 4 bases, with 6 bases between. The CDR3 protein is CASSFESYGYTF. CDR3 sequence (DNA): TGTGCCAGCAGTTTTGAGAGCTATGGCTACACCTTC.

The V and J genes are TRBV27 and TRBJ1-6; unclear D gene. The CDR3 runs to 14 residues. V dropped 5 bases and J dropped 14 bases, with 19 bases sitting between them. The germline CDR1 and CDR2 sequences are MNHEY and SMNVEV (reference sequence). The CDR3 region is CASSLYTPGSALHF. Written as DNA, the CDR3 is TGTGCCAGCAGTCTCTACACCCCCGGCAGCGCCCTCCACTTT.

The rearrangement uses TRBV23-1 and TRBJ1-1, with 9 nucleotides matching TRBD1. TRBV23-1 is placed among ORFs of uncertain function. The CDR3 consists of 14 residues. V gave up 7 bases and J gave up 4 bases; unmatched junction bases: 7. The CDR3 bases are TGCGCCAGCATTACAGGGGGCGGGAGCACTGAAGCTTTCTTT. Protein product: CASITGGGSTEAFF.

V is TRBV5-1 and J is TRBJ2-7, with a tentative D call TRBD1 (5 bases). CDR3 length: 16 amino acids. The germline V gene encodes CDR1 SGHRS and CDR2 YFSETQ. Trimming took 4 bases from V and 0 from J, leaving 17 bases between them. The CDR3 nucleotides are TGCGCCAGCAGCGAGGTATGGGATAGGGGCTCCTACGAGCAGTACTTC. This codes for CASSEVWDRGSYEQYF.